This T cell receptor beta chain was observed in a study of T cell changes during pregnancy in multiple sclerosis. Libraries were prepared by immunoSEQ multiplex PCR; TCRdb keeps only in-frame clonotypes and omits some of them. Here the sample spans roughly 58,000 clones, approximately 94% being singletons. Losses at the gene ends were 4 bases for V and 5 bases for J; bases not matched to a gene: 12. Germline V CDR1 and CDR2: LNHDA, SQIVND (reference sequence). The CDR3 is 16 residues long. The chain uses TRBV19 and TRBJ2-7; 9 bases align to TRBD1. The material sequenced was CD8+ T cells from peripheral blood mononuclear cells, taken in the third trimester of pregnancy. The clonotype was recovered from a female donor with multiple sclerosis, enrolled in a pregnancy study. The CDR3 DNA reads TGTGCCAGTAGTACGTGGACGGGACAGGGTCTCGACGAGCAGTACTTC. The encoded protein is CASSTWTGQGLDEQYF.